This TCR beta chain is drawn from a study of T-cell reconstitution after alpha-beta-depleted transplantation in children. The CDR3 consists of 15 residues. Germline lookup yields CDR1 SGHRS and CDR2 YFSETQ. V was pared by 4 bases and J by 8 bases, with 10 bases of the junction left unmatched. A TCRbeta library incorporating unique molecular identifiers was prepared. In TCRdb, the PCR reads were re-called with MiXCR into one record per CDR3 protein. The data show a few hundred thousand distinct CDR3 sequences, with approximately 9.7% seen just once and 5% to 6% held by the top ten. This TCR derives from a human donor who donated a stem cell graft to a child with SCID. Here the sequenced sample was PBMCs from the stem cell graft donor, taken from the stem cell graft. V gene TRBV5-1 combines with J gene TRBJ2-1; 9 positions match TRBD1. CDR3 in amino acids: CASSQLRTGADEQFF. Written as DNA, the CDR3 is TGCGCCAGCAGCCAGTTACGGACAGGGGCGGATGAGCAGTTCTTC.